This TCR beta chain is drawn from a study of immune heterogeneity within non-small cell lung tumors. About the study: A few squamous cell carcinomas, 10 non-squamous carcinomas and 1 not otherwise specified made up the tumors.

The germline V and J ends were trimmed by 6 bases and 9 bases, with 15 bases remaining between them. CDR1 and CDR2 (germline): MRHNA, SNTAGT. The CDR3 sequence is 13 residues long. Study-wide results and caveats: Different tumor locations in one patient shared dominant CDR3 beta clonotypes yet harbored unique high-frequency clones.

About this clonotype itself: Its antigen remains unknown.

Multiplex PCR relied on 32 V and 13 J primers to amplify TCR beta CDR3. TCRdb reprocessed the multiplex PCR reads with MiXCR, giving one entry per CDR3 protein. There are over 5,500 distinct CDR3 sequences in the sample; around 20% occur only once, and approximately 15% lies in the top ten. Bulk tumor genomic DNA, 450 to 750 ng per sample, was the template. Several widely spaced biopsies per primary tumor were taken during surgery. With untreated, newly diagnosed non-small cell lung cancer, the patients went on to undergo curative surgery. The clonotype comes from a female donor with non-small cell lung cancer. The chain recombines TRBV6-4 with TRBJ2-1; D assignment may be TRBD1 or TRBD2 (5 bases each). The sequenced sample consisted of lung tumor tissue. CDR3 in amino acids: CASSNTGGSEQFF. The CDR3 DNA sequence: TGTGCCAGCAGCAACACAGGAGGAAGTGAGCAGTTCTTC.